These 31 T cell receptor beta chains were sequenced from one sample in a study of vaccination effects on CD4 cells after COVID-19. The table came from immunoSEQ multiplex PCR; TCRdb's copy has only in-frame clones and leaves some out. The sample holds tens of thousands of clones, around 74% seen once. Their specific antigens are unknown. CD4+ T cell isolation took place after 10 days of culture. The vaccine given was either BNT162b2 or mRNA-1273, in two doses. This sample comprised CD4+ T cells from PBMCs cultured without peptide, obtained after COVID-19 vaccination. These receptors were collected from a human donor who received a COVID-19 vaccine.

The rearrangement joins TRBV5-1 to TRBJ2-6, with 7 bases that match TRBD2. This CDR3 is 16 amino acids long. Germline lookup yields CDR1 SGHRS and CDR2 YFSETQ. Germline trimming cut 5 bases from V and 0 bases from J; bases unmatched to any gene: 5. The CDR3 sequence is CASSQWGGSGANVLTF. For the CDR3, the DNA is TGCGCCAGCAGTCAATGGGGGGGCTCTGGGGCCAACGTCCTGACTTTC.

The genes are TRBV5-5 and TRBJ1-5, with D unclear. The CDR3 extends over 12 amino acids. The germline CDR1 and CDR2 sequences are SGHKS and YYEKEE (reference sequence). With 2 bases removed from V and 9 bases from J, the gap between germline ends came to 9 bases. In nucleotides, the CDR3 is TGTGCCAGCAGCTTTGTGTTCGGGCCCCAGCATTTT. The encoded protein is CASSFVFGPQHF. The full variable domain, rest sourced from reference TRBV5-5 and TRBJ1-5, is DAGVTQSPTHLIKTRGQQVTLRCSPISGHKSVSWYQQVLGQGPQFIFQYYEKEERGRGNFPDRFSARQFPNYSSELNVNALLLGDSALYLCASSFVFGPQHFGDGTRLSIL.

The chain uses TRBV6-1 and TRBJ2-7; the D gene could be TRBD1 or TRBD2 (5 bases each). Trimming removed 2 bases from V and 2 bases from J, with 13 bases in between. The CDR3 totals 15 residues. Germline V lookup: CDR1 MNHNS, CDR2 SASEGT. CDR3 residues: CASSELVRDPYEQYV. CDR3 in DNA: TGTGCCAGCAGTGAACTCGTCAGGGACCCCTACGAGCAGTACGTC.

The chain combines TRBV15 with TRBJ2-7; D uncertain. The CDR3 is 16 amino acids. Germline values: CDR1 LNHNV, CDR2 YYDKDF (reference sequence). V was clipped by 5 bases and J by 5 bases, with 22 bases between them. CDR3 in amino acids: CATSLFQPSIIDEQYV. DNA of the CDR3: TGTGCCACCAGCCTCTTTCAACCCTCAATTATTGACGAGCAGTACGTC.

As concerns this clone: The sample carries other DNA sequences with the same CDR3. The V and J genes are TRBV27 and TRBJ1-2, with D perhaps TRBD1 (5 bases). The CDR3 has 15 amino acids. Trimming removed 1 base at V and 3 bases at J, with 12 bases between. CDR1 is MNHEY and CDR2 is SMNVEV in the germline V gene (reference sequence). The DNA for the CDR3 is TGTGCCAGCAGTTTATTGCGGGGAGGGGACTATGGCTACACCTTC. It yields the protein CASSLLRGGDYGYTF.

This chain uses TRBV13 with TRBJ2-3; TRBD1 is a possible D gene (6 bases). V lost 4 bases, J lost 4 bases, and 18 bases lay in between. Germline loops: CDR1 PRHDT, CDR2 FYEKMQ (reference sequence). The length of the CDR3 is 16 residues. The CDR3 loop is CASSSLPGQVPDTQYF. CDR3 nucleotide sequence: TGTGCCAGCAGCTCATTACCGGGACAAGTCCCAGATACGCAGTATTTT.

The V and J genes are TRBV18 and TRBJ2-5; 7 bases fit TRBD1. CDR1 KGHSH and CDR2 LQKENI come from the germline V gene. Trimming removed 4 bases from V and 5 bases from J; junction bases left unmatched: 4. The CDR3 loop spans 13 amino acids. In DNA form, the CDR3 reads TGTGCCAGCTCACAAACAGGGGCCGAGACCCAGTACTTC. It translates to CASSQTGAETQYF. Full variable domain (rest looked up from reference TRBV18 and TRBJ2-5): NAGVMQNPRHLVRRRGQEARLRCSPMKGHSHVYWYRQLPEEGLKFMVYLQKENIIDESGMPKERFSAEFPKEGPSILRIQQVVRGDSAAYFCASSQTGAETQYFGPGTRLLVL.

The DNA of the CDR3 is TGTGCCAGCGACTTCAACGGAAAGGGAGGGACCCAAGAGACCCAGTACTTC. Its protein is CASDFNGKGGTQETQYF. The J gene is TRBJ2-5, the V gene TRBV2; 7 bases line up with TRBD2. The CDR3 sequence is 17 residues long. With 8 bases clipped from V and 1 base from J, the junction kept 16 bases outside the gene matches. Germline values: CDR1 SNHLY, CDR2 FYNNEI.

The V call is TRBV2, the J call TRBJ2-3; the D gene is possibly TRBD2 (5 bases). Germline-derived CDR1 and CDR2 are SNHLY and FYNNEI. There are 14 residues in the CDR3. The V and J ends lost 6 bases and 0 bases respectively, with 10 bases between them. CDR3 amino acids: CASRAARSTDTQYF. In DNA form, the CDR3 reads TGTGCCAGCAGAGCGGCGAGGAGCACAGATACGCAGTATTTT.

The V gene is TRBV7-2, the J gene TRBJ2-1; 8 positions match TRBD1. Germline CDR1 and CDR2: SGHTA and FQGNSA. This CDR3 is 15 amino acids long. V was pared by 4 bases and J by 1 base, with 3 bases of the junction left unmatched. The CDR3 region has the DNA TGTGCCAGCAGCTCTCGACAGGGGTCCTACAATGAGCAGTTCTTC. It translates to CASSSRQGSYNEQFF.

The chain employs TRBV6-5 and TRBJ1-1; D might be TRBD1 (6 bases). V shed 0 bases and J shed 4 bases, with 12 bases lying between them. The germline CDR1 and CDR2 sequences are MNHEY and SVGAGI. The CDR3 totals 15 residues. CDR3: CASSYSGGQGTEAFF. CDR3 coding DNA: TGTGCCAGCAGTTACTCGGGGGGGCAGGGCACTGAAGCTTTCTTT.

The CDR3 protein is CASSPVGGSNTGELFF. The CDR3 region has the DNA TGTGCCAGCAGCCCCGTGGGCGGTTCGAACACCGGGGAGCTGTTTTTT. The V and J genes are TRBV6-6 and TRBJ2-2; D gene unclear. The germline gives CDR1 MNHNY, CDR2 SVGAGI (reference sequence). The CDR3 has 16 amino acids. The V and J ends lost 6 bases and 0 bases respectively, with 14 bases between them.

This clone was seen only once. This chain uses TRBV5-1 with TRBJ2-3; D is unresolved. Trimming took off 4 bases at V and 1 base at J, with 10 bases between the two ends. CDR3 length equals 14 residues. CDR1 SGHRS and CDR2 YFSETQ come from the germline V gene. The CDR3 loop is CASSPNAGTDTQYF. DNA for the CDR3: TGCGCCAGCAGCCCCAACGCGGGCACAGATACGCAGTATTTT.

The gene calls are TRBV7-8 and TRBJ1-2, with 8 positions matching TRBD1. The CDR3 covers 13 residues. Germline V gives CDR1 SGHVS, CDR2 FQNEAQ. Trimming at V came to 5 bases and at J to 4 bases, leaving 3 bases not matched to a gene. The CDR3 region is CASSQTGGYGYTF. The CDR3 region has the DNA TGTGCCAGCAGCCAAACAGGGGGCTATGGCTACACCTTC.

V usage is TRBV6-5 and J usage is TRBJ1-2; 7 nucleotides agree with TRBD1. Germline V CDR1 and CDR2: MNHEY, SVGAGI. V trimming: 6 bases; J trimming: 0 bases; junction bases outside the gene matches: 7. This CDR3 comprises 15 residues. The CDR3 loop reads CASRAKDRSNYGYTF. In DNA, the CDR3 is TGTGCCAGCAGGGCAAAGGACAGGTCTAACTATGGCTACACCTTC.

To note about this clone: In the same sample, other DNA sequences code for this CDR3. The V and J genes are TRBV18 and TRBJ2-7; TRBD2 aligns across 12 bases. Trimming cost V 3 bases and J 7 bases; bases outside gene matches: 4. Germline-derived CDR1 and CDR2 are KGHSH and LQKENI. The CDR3 runs 14 residues. The CDR3 DNA follows: TGTGCCAGCTCACCGACTAGCGGGGGTGCTGAGCAGTACGTC. Its protein is CASSPTSGGAEQYV.

This sequence joins TRBV19 and TRBJ2-2; D gene uncertain. V gave up 5 bases and J gave up 5 bases, with 9 bases separating them. The CDR3 contains 13 residues. Germline CDR1 is LNHDA and CDR2 is SQIVND (reference sequence). CDR3 nucleotides: TGTGCCAGTAGTTGGAGCACGACCGGGGAGCTGTTTTTT. It translates to CASSWSTTGELFF.

This chain joins TRBV9 and TRBJ1-6; 7 positions match TRBD1. Germline trimming cut 4 bases from V and 7 bases from J; bases unmatched to any gene: 8. The CDR3 contains 15 residues. The germline CDR1 and CDR2 sequences are SGDLS and YYNGEE. CDR3 DNA sequence: TGTGCCAGCAGCCTAACAGGGGATTCGAATTCACCCCTCCACTTT. Translated: CASSLTGDSNSPLHF.

The chain is built from TRBV19 and TRBJ1-5; D call uncertain. V lost 3 bases to trimming and J lost 2 bases, with 11 bases between them. Germline V gives CDR1 LNHDA, CDR2 SQIVND (reference sequence). This CDR3 contains 15 residues. This CDR3 reads CASSISGTRNQPQHF. The CDR3 nucleotides are TGTGCCAGTAGTATTTCAGGTACCCGCAATCAGCCCCAGCATTTT.

The chain uses TRBV27 and TRBJ2-4, with TRBD1 matching over 9 bases. This CDR3 is 16 amino acids long. V gave up 1 base and J gave up 7 bases; unmatched junction bases: 8. From germline, CDR1 is MNHEY and CDR2 SMNVEV (reference sequence). The CDR3 region is CASSLFPRDRENIQYF. The CDR3 DNA reads as TGTGCCAGCAGTTTATTCCCCCGGGACAGGGAGAACATTCAGTACTTC.

The rearrangement uses TRBV6-5 and TRBJ2-3; D tentatively fits TRBD1 or TRBD2 (5 bases each). The V end lost 0 bases, the J end lost 5 bases, and 9 bases lay between the germline ends. Germline V gene lookup returns CDR1 MNHEY and CDR2 SVGAGI. This CDR3 comprises 14 residues. The CDR3 is CASSYSRGRDTQYF. In DNA, the CDR3 is TGTGCCAGCAGTTACTCGAGGGGTAGAGATACGCAGTATTTT.

The rearrangement joins TRBV24-1 to TRBJ2-1; 8 bases align to TRBD2. J was trimmed by 8 bases and V by 3 bases; bases with no gene match: 8. This CDR3 is built from 15 residues. Germline lookup yields CDR1 KGHDR and CDR2 SFDVKD. The CDR3, as DNA: TGTGCCACCAGTGATGGGGGACTAGTGCGCGATGAGCAGTTCTTC. Protein product: CATSDGGLVRDEQFF.

The J gene is TRBJ1-4, the V gene TRBV6-6; D not resolved. V lost 2 bases to trimming and J lost 9 bases, with 16 bases between them. The CDR3 contains 15 residues. The germline V gene has CDR1 MNHNY and CDR2 SVGAGI (reference sequence). The CDR3 loop is CASSYPRASPQKLFF. CDR3 nucleotides: TGTGCCAGCAGTTACCCTAGGGCCAGTCCTCAAAAACTGTTTTTT.

This clone is a singleton in its sample. The V gene is TRBV6-4, the J gene TRBJ2-1; 11 bases align to TRBD2. CDR1 and CDR2 from the germline V gene are MRHNA and SNTAGT. This CDR3 is 14 amino acids long. The ends lost 10 bases at V and 6 bases at J; junction bases unmatched: 8. As DNA, the CDR3 is TGTGCCACCTCTAGCGGGGGGTTTGGCAATGAGCAGTTCTTC. This codes for CATSSGGFGNEQFF.

The chain joins TRBV6-4 to TRBJ2-3; 8 bases align to TRBD2. V shed 6 bases and J 1 base; nucleotides not matched to a gene: 9. Germline V gene data show CDR1 as MRHNA and CDR2 as SNTAGT. The CDR3 consists of 16 residues. The chain's CDR3 is CASSPRSGGRTDTQYF. The CDR3, as DNA: TGTGCCAGCAGCCCCCGAAGCGGGGGTCGCACAGATACGCAGTATTTT.

V and J are TRBV5-1 and TRBJ2-1; D perhaps matches TRBD1 (6 bases). This CDR3 is built from 15 residues. Per germline, CDR1 SGHRS and CDR2 YFSETQ. Trimming took off 4 bases at V and 1 base at J, with 12 bases between the two ends. In DNA, the CDR3 is TGCGCCAGCAGCACTATCAGGGGATCCTACAATGAGCAGTTCTTC. Translation: CASSTIRGSYNEQFF. Complete variable domain (other parts from reference TRBV5-1 and TRBJ2-1): KAGVTQTPRYLIKTRGQQVTLSCSPISGHRSVSWYQQTPGQGLQFLFEYFSETQRNKGNFPGRFSGRQFSNSRSEMNVSTLELGDSALYLCASSTIRGSYNEQFFGPGTRLTVL.

This clone has a handful of counts. V and J are TRBV7-2 and TRBJ1-5, with 9 nucleotides matching TRBD1. This CDR3 has 15 amino acids. Germline assignment: CDR1 SGHTA and CDR2 FQGNSA. V lost 3 bases to trimming and J lost 6 bases; unmatched junction nucleotides: 6. This chain's CDR3 is CASSFDGQGIQPQHF. The CDR3 region has the DNA TGTGCCAGCAGCTTCGACGGACAGGGGATTCAGCCCCAGCATTTT.

The CDR3 DNA reads TGTGCCAGCTCACGACAGGGGTCGGGAGAGCAGTACGTC. Protein: CASSRQGSGEQYV. The chain combines TRBV18 with TRBJ2-7; 8 bases line up with TRBD1. Germline loops: CDR1 KGHSH, CDR2 LQKENI. Trimming took 4 bases from V and 7 from J; bases not matched to a gene: 6. This CDR3 spans 13 amino acids.

The V and J genes are TRBV6-6 and TRBJ2-3; 9 positions match TRBD1. The germline CDR1 and CDR2 sequences are MNHNY and SVGAGI (reference sequence). V lost 5 bases, J lost 0 bases, and 9 bases stayed unmatched. The CDR3 spans 17 residues. The CDR3 nucleotides read TGTGCCAGCAGTCCCCCTCGACAGGGGGGAAGCACAGATACGCAGTATTTT. Protein sequence: CASSPPRQGGSTDTQYF.

This chain joins TRBV6-2 or TRBV6-3 and TRBJ2-7; the match to TRBD2 covers 13 bases. This CDR3 has 19 amino acids. Per germline, CDR1 MNHEY and CDR2 SVGEGT. After removal of 5 bases from V and 0 bases from J, the junction contained 13 bases not matched to a gene. CDR3 nucleotides: TGTGCCAGCAGTAAGAGACTAGCGGGGGGACACACGAGCTCCTACGAGCAGTACGTC. Translated: CASSKRLAGGHTSSYEQYV.

J is TRBJ2-5 and V is TRBV7-2; the D is unclear. The CDR3 loop spans 14 amino acids. Germline V gene lookup returns CDR1 SGHTA and CDR2 FQGNSA. V was shortened by 4 bases and J by 1 base, with 10 bases between the two germline ends. The CDR3 nucleotides are TGTGCCAGCAGCTACCAGACAAGCCAAGAGACCCAGTACTTC. Translated, it gives CASSYQTSQETQYF.